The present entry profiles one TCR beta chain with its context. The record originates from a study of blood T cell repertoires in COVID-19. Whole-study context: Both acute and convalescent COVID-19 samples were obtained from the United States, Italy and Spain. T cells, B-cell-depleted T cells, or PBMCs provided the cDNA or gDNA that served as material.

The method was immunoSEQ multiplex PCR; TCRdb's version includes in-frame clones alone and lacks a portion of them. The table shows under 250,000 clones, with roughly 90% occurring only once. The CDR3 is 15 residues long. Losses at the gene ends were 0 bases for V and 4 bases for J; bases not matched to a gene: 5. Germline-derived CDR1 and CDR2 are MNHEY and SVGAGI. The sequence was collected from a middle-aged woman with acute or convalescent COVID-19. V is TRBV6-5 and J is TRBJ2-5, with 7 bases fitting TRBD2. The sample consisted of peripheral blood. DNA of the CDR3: TGTGCCAGCAGTTACTCTCCGTCGGGAGGAGAGACCCAGTACTTC. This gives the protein CASSYSPSGGETQYF.